This T cell receptor (beta chain) appears in the sequencing data of a study of T cells of healthy individuals. TCRdb passed the 5' RACE reads through MiXCR, listing each CDR3 protein once. The table shows around 98,000 distinct CDR3 sequences, with around 17% occurring only once. V dropped 3 bases and J dropped 2; count of bases not matched to a gene: 5. In germline, CDR1 is KGHSH, CDR2 LQKENI. This CDR3 has 16 amino acids. The receptor was isolated from a human donor in good health. This chain links TRBV18 with TRBJ2-5; the match to TRBD2 covers 11 bases. The CDR3 is CASSPSSGRTQETQYF. CDR3 DNA: TGTGCCAGCTCACCTTCTAGCGGGAGGACACAAGAGACCCAGTACTTC.